This TCR beta chain was recovered during a study of cytomegalovirus exposure and HLA in healthy donors. At the time of sampling, donors were nominally healthy, though unrecorded immune exposures were likely. Notes on this clone: Its cognate antigen is unknown.

PCR amplification relied on 60 Vbeta primers (plus 13 Jbeta primers). Source study methods: A later analysis counted 80 million or so unique TCR beta chains, about 10 million shared. Using immunoSEQ multiplex PCR, the repertoire was profiled, and TCRdb retains in-frame clones only, with some absent. Clone size and the V and J calls come from that table; the DNA yielded D and trimming. The specimen's table records 140,000 to 150,000 clones. Findings of the study overall: As was reported, the classifier diagnosed cytomegalovirus status with high specificity and sensitivity.

Trimming shortened V by 7 bases and J by 0 bases, and 9 bases separated the two germline ends. Germline CDR1 and CDR2: LNHDA and SQIVND (reference sequence). This CDR3 is 13 amino acids long. The specimen was PBMCs. The sequence came from a male donor in good health and CMV-seronegative. This rearrangement joins TRBV19 to TRBJ1-2; a possible D gene is TRBD1 (5 bases). The CDR3 nucleotides are TGTGCCAGTAAAAAGACAGCTAACTATGGCTACACCTTC. This gives the protein CASKKTANYGYTF. Full variable domain (remainder filled in from reference TRBV19 and TRBJ1-2): DGGITQSPKYLFRKEGQNVTLSCEQNLNHDAMYWYRQDPGQGLRLIYYSQIVNDFQKGDIAEGYSVSREKKESFPLTVTSAQKNPTAFYLCASKKTANYGYTFGSGTRLTVV.